This T cell receptor beta chain originates from a study of T cell repertoires in cytomegalovirus infection. Looking at the study overall: Public TCR beta signatures provided an indication of both CMV infection and a matching HLA type. Regarding the study as a whole: Clonotype analysis showed dominance of the ex vivo response by HLA-C-restricted CMV-specific TCR beta clonotypes.

This clonotype was seen more than once but under ten times. Its target is not known. TCRdb analysed the reads with MiXCR anew, one entry per CDR3 protein. The sample has about 320,000 distinct CDR3 sequences, 8% to 9.5% seen once. The clonotype comes from a human donor in good health (CMV status not recorded). Some clones in this sample may be carry-over from other donors' samples. The sequencing sample was made of PBMCs.

The CDR3 is CASSSRRLDSEQFF. For the CDR3, the DNA is TGTGCCAGCAGTTCAAGGAGACTTGACAGTGAGCAGTTCTTC. V usage is TRBV28 and J usage is TRBJ2-1, with TRBD1 as a possible D gene (5 bases). In germline, CDR1 is MDHEN, CDR2 SYDVKM. Trimming pared 4 bases from V and 9 bases from J, leaving 16 bases between. The CDR3 loop spans 14 amino acids.